Below, 17 T cell receptor beta chains from the same sample are listed, as sequenced in a study of response to subunit inactivated influenza vaccine. TCRdb reprocessed the RT-PCR reads via MiXCR and lists one record per CDR3 protein. Of 530,000 or so distinct CDR3 sequences in the sample, 12% were seen once. The starting material was PBMCs from blood, obtained on the day of vaccination. These receptors were taken from a man aged 45-60 years who received an inactivated influenza vaccine.

This rearrangement joins TRBV27 to TRBJ2-7; the D is unclear. The CDR3 is made up of 15 amino acids. Germline lookup yields CDR1 MNHEY and CDR2 SMNVEV (reference sequence). Trimming removed 5 bases from V and 3 bases from J, with 17 bases in between. The CDR3, as DNA: TGTGCCAGCAGTCAAACAGCCGGCAGATACTACGAGCAGTACTTC. Translating gives CASSQTAGRYYEQYF.

The rearrangement joins TRBV29-1 to TRBJ2-1; 7 bases line up with TRBD1. Trimming cost V 4 bases and J 9 bases; bases outside gene matches: 6. Looked up from germline, CDR1 is SQVTM and CDR2 is ANQGSEA. The CDR3 contains 12 residues. The CDR3 sequence: CSVAQGVTEQFF. The CDR3, as DNA: TGCAGCGTTGCCCAGGGGGTCACTGAGCAGTTCTTC.

The table lists this clonotype with many counts. The rearrangement uses TRBV11-2 and TRBJ2-5; D gene ambiguous. There are 15 residues in the CDR3. CDR1 is SGHAT, CDR2 FQNNGV, per germline. V lost 0 bases, J lost 3 bases, and 11 bases lay in between. CDR3 residues: CASSLDAWQKETQYF. The CDR3 DNA reads TGTGCCAGCAGCTTAGATGCTTGGCAGAAAGAGACCCAGTACTTC.

V usage is TRBV12-3 or TRBV12-4 and J usage is TRBJ2-6; 8 nucleotides match TRBD1. The CDR3 loop spans 17 amino acids. V trimming: 7 bases; J trimming: 0 bases; junction bases outside the gene matches: 8. The CDR3: CASKLDRGHSGANVLTF. In DNA form, the CDR3 reads TGTGCCAGCAAACTCGACAGGGGCCACTCTGGGGCCAACGTCCTGACTTTC.

This clonotype was detected only a few times. J is TRBJ1-5 and V is TRBV19; 8 bases align to TRBD1. Germline CDR1 LNHDA, CDR2 SQIVND (reference sequence). V gave up 5 bases and J gave up 7 bases; unmatched junction bases: 7. The CDR3 spans 14 residues. In DNA form, the CDR3 reads TGTGCCAGTAGTCAAGACAGGGGAGGCCAGCCCCAGCATTTT. The encoded protein is CASSQDRGGQPQHF.

This clonotype was observed many times. The chain couples TRBV29-1 to TRBJ2-1; D remains unclear. The CDR3 extends over 12 amino acids. The germline V gene has CDR1 SQVTM and CDR2 ANQGSEA. V lost 3 bases and J 5 bases, leaving 8 bases between the germline ends. The CDR3 DNA is TGCAGCGTTGACTTTGGGAACAATGAGCAGTTCTTC. Encoded protein: CSVDFGNNEQFF.

This clonotype occurred a few times. The rearrangement joins TRBV27 to TRBJ1-1; TRBD1 matches 7 bases. CDR3 length equals 14 residues. Germline V lookup: CDR1 MNHEY, CDR2 SMNVEV (reference sequence). V dropped 7 bases and J dropped 0; count of bases not matched to a gene: 5. The CDR3 region has the DNA TGTGCCAGCAAGACAGGGAACCTGAACACTGAAGCTTTCTTT. Protein sequence: CASKTGNLNTEAFF.

This clonotype was found a few times. The CDR3 coding sequence is TGTGCCAGTAGTATAGCCGGGAGTGATACGCAGTATTTT. This codes for CASSIAGSDTQYF. The chain employs TRBV19 and TRBJ2-3, with a possible D match to TRBD2 (6 bases). V lost 1 base to trimming and J lost 6 bases, with 8 bases between them. The CDR3 is 13 residues long. Germline assignment: CDR1 LNHDA and CDR2 SQIVND (reference sequence).

The chain links TRBV5-1 to TRBJ2-1; D may be TRBD2 (5 bases). Trimming removed 4 bases from V and 2 bases from J, with 10 bases in between. The germline V gene encodes CDR1 SGHRS and CDR2 YFSETQ. The CDR3 has 14 amino acids. The CDR3 DNA is TGCGCCAGCAGCGGTCCGGGGACCTACAATGAGCAGTTCTTC. This sequence encodes CASSGPGTYNEQFF.

This clonotype was picked up a small number of times. CDR3 in DNA: TGTGCCAGCAGCCCAGATTGGAAAGAGACCCAGTACTTC. Translation: CASSPDWKETQYF. The chain combines TRBV7-9 with TRBJ2-5, with unresolved D. The CDR3 has 13 amino acids. CDR1 and CDR2 from the germline V gene are SEHNR and FQNEAQ (reference sequence). Trimming pared 5 bases from V and 3 bases from J, leaving 10 bases between. Drawing the rest from reference TRBV7-9 and TRBJ2-5, the complete variable domain is DTGVSQNPRHKITKRGQNVTFRCDPISEHNRLYWYRQTLGQGPEFLTYFQNEAQLEKSRLLSDRFSAERPKGSFSTLEIQRTEQGDSAMYLCASSPDWKETQYFGPGTRLLVL.

The rearrangement joins TRBV11-2 to TRBJ2-5, with 13 bases fitting TRBD2. Germline lookup yields CDR1 SGHAT and CDR2 FQNNGV. The J segment lost 4 bases and the V segment lost 1 base, leaving 12 bases of the junction unmatched. This CDR3 has 19 residues. CDR3 loop: CASSLGTAGLAGVRETQYF. The DNA of the CDR3 is TGTGCCAGCAGCTTAGGGACGGCCGGACTAGCGGGAGTTAGAGAGACCCAGTACTTC. Combining the CDR3 with reference TRBV11-2 and TRBJ2-5 gives the whole variable domain EAGVAQSPRYKIIEKRQSVAFWCNPISGHATLYWYQQILGQGPKLLIQFQNNGVVDDSQLPKDRFSAERLKGVDSTLKIQPAKLEDSAVYLCASSLGTAGLAGVRETQYFGPGTRLLVL.

The V call is TRBV7-2, the J call TRBJ2-6; possible D gene TRBD2, 6 bases. Trimming stripped 1 base from V and 1 base from J, with 17 bases between. Germline V gene lookup returns CDR1 SGHTA and CDR2 FQGNSA. The CDR3 has 19 residues. The CDR3 loop is CASSLGASWGGSGANVLTF. The CDR3, as DNA: TGTGCCAGCAGCTTAGGGGCTAGCTGGGGAGGTTCTGGGGCCAACGTCCTGACTTTC.

Only a few counts were recorded for this clonotype. The chain employs TRBV9 and TRBJ2-2; the match to TRBD2 covers 9 bases. Per germline, CDR1 SGDLS and CDR2 YYNGEE. V lost 9 bases to trimming and J lost 4 bases; unmatched junction nucleotides: 10. The CDR3 extends over 15 amino acids. Here the CDR3 reads CATLWRGGTTGELFF. The CDR3 coding sequence is TGTGCCACCCTCTGGCGGGGGGGTACCACCGGGGAGCTGTTTTTT.

On this clonotype: Mismatch with germline at one junction end may stem from a read error. The chain has TRBV5-6 and TRBJ2-1, with D hard to call. The CDR3 is 15 amino acids. Germline CDR1 reads SGHDT; CDR2 reads YYEEEE. CDR3 bases: TGTGCCAGGAGCTCCGGGCTCCTCTGCTACAATGAGCAGTTCTTC. It specifies CARSSGLLCYNEQFF.

This clonotype was picked up many times. The rearrangement links TRBV29-1 to TRBJ2-3; D possibly uses TRBD1 or TRBD2 (7 bases each). The CDR3 has 15 amino acids. V lost 7 bases and J 5 bases, leaving 22 bases between the germline ends. CDR1 and CDR2 (germline): SQVTM, ANQGSEA. In DNA form, the CDR3 reads TGCAGCGCCCTCGACCCCCCCAGGGGGGGAGATACGCAGTATTTT. Translated, it gives CSALDPPRGGDTQYF.

This clonotype occurred many times. The V call is TRBV25-1, the J call TRBJ1-4, with D possibly matching TRBD1 (5 bases). Germline CDR1 is MGHDK and CDR2 is SYGVNS. The CDR3 has 15 residues. Deletions cut 4 bases from V and 4 bases from J, with 13 bases between. CDR3 in DNA: TGTGCCAGCAGTGTCCCGGGACGGGATAATGAAAAACTGTTTTTT. Translating it yields CASSVPGRDNEKLFF.

The chain links TRBV24-1 to TRBJ1-1, with TRBD1 identical over 7 bases. CDR1 is KGHDR, CDR2 SFDVKD, per germline. Trimming at V came to 1 base and at J to 9 bases, leaving 7 bases not matched to a gene. The CDR3 is 14 residues long. CDR3 amino acids: CATSDLRQGSKAFF. The CDR3, as DNA: TGTGCCACCAGTGATTTAAGACAGGGAAGCAAAGCTTTCTTT.